The rows below give T cell receptor beta chains drawn from one sample of a study of blood T cells in healthy people across ages. MiXCR, run by TCRdb on the 5' RACE reads, gives a single entry per CDR3 protein. The data hold about 970,000 distinct CDR3 sequences, with 51% observed a single time. The sample comprised blood. The receptor set was obtained from a woman aged 55 to 70 in good health. Both conserved end residues are part of each CDR3. D genes are given only for firm matches. Only part of the rows carry a size: once, few, many, or a class if the clone is expanded.

CDR3 length: 13; D gene: NA; J gene: TRBJ1-1; clone size: NA; V gene: TRBV5-6; CDR3 protein: CASSGGGRAEAFF; CDR3 DNA: TGTGCCAGCAGCGGCGGTGGTCGCGCTGAAGCTTTCTTT
CDR3 length: 15; D gene: NA; J gene: TRBJ2-1; clone size: NA; V gene: TRBV27; CDR3 protein: CASSSIPDYYNEQFF; CDR3 DNA: TGTGCCAGCAGTTCGATCCCCGACTATTACAATGAGCAGTTCTTC
CDR3 length: 15; D gene: NA; J gene: TRBJ2-3; clone size: NA; V gene: TRBV20-1; CDR3 protein: CSARVFRAGTDTQYF; CDR3 DNA: TGCAGTGCTAGAGTTTTCAGGGCGGGCACAGATACGCAGTATTTT
CDR3 length: 16; D gene: NA; J gene: TRBJ1-6; clone size: NA; V gene: TRBV15; CDR3 protein: CATSRDPRQRVLPLHF; CDR3 DNA: TGTGCCACCAGCAGAGATCCCAGGCAGCGGGTTTTACCCCTCCACTTT
CDR3 length: 12; D gene: NA; J gene: TRBJ2-1; clone size: few; V gene: TRBV29-1; CDR3 protein: CSVSEGTNEQFF; CDR3 DNA: TGCAGCGTGTCTGAAGGTACCAATGAGCAGTTCTTC
CDR3 length: 12; D gene: NA; J gene: TRBJ2-1; clone size: NA; V gene: TRBV29-1; CDR3 protein: CSEYNSYNEQFF; CDR3 DNA: TGCAGCGAATACAACTCCTACAATGAGCAGTTCTTC
CDR3 length: 12; D gene: NA; J gene: TRBJ2-1; clone size: NA; V gene: TRBV14; CDR3 protein: CASSHTNNEQFF; CDR3 DNA: TGTGCCAGCAGCCACACCAACAATGAGCAGTTCTTC
CDR3 length: 19; D gene: TRBD2; J gene: TRBJ2-7; clone size: few; V gene: TRBV3-1; CDR3 protein: CASTSSVRLRGGIPYEQYF; CDR3 DNA: TGTGCCAGTACCTCCAGCGTTCGTCTTAGGGGAGGGATCCCCTACGAGCAGTACTTC
CDR3 length: 15; D gene: NA; J gene: TRBJ2-6; clone size: NA; V gene: TRBV28; CDR3 protein: CASSLSQAGANVLTF; CDR3 DNA: TGTGCCAGCAGTTTAAGTCAGGCGGGGGCCAACGTCCTGACTTTC
CDR3 length: 12; D gene: NA; J gene: TRBJ1-6; clone size: NA; V gene: TRBV4-1; CDR3 protein: CASSSDNSPLHF; CDR3 DNA: TGCGCCAGCAGCAGTGATAATTCACCCCTCCACTTT
CDR3 length: 14; D gene: TRBD2; J gene: TRBJ2-7; clone size: once; V gene: TRBV20-1; CDR3 protein: CSARGLAGVHEQYF; CDR3 DNA: TGCAGTGCTAGGGGACTAGCGGGAGTCCACGAGCAGTACTTC
CDR3 length: 12; D gene: NA; J gene: TRBJ2-4; clone size: NA; V gene: TRBV13; CDR3 protein: CASSLGINIQYF; CDR3 DNA: TGTGCCAGCAGCTTAGGGATAAACATTCAGTACTTC
CDR3 length: 17; D gene: TRBD1; J gene: TRBJ1-1; clone size: NA; V gene: TRBV7-9; CDR3 protein: CASSLGPGQGLNTEAFF; CDR3 DNA: TGTGCCAGCAGCTTAGGTCCGGGACAGGGGCTGAATACTGAAGCTTTCTTT
CDR3 length: 15; D gene: TRBD1; J gene: TRBJ2-7; clone size: NA; V gene: TRBV7-3; CDR3 protein: CASSTAPGQSYEQYF; CDR3 DNA: TGTGCCAGCAGCACGGCTCCGGGACAGTCCTACGAGCAGTACTTC
CDR3 length: 14; D gene: TRBD2; J gene: TRBJ2-3; clone size: NA; V gene: TRBV20-1; CDR3 protein: CSARTSASTDTQYF; CDR3 DNA: TGCAGTGCCAGGACTAGCGCCAGCACAGATACGCAGTATTTT
CDR3 length: 15; D gene: NA; J gene: TRBJ2-5; clone size: NA; V gene: TRBV12-3/TRBV12-4; CDR3 protein: CASSLSRGVRETQYF; CDR3 DNA: TGTGCCAGCAGTTTGAGTAGAGGAGTTCGAGAGACCCAGTACTTC
CDR3 length: 16; D gene: TRBD1; J gene: TRBJ2-7; clone size: NA; V gene: TRBV28; CDR3 protein: CASRAGGGGFAYEQYF; CDR3 DNA: TGTGCCAGCAGAGCAGGGGGCGGCGGGTTTGCCTACGAGCAGTACTTC
CDR3 length: 13; D gene: NA; J gene: TRBJ2-6; clone size: NA; V gene: TRBV29-1; CDR3 protein: CSARGTGANVLTF; CDR3 DNA: TGCAGCGCGAGGGGTACTGGGGCCAACGTCCTGACTTTC
CDR3 length: 17; D gene: NA; J gene: TRBJ1-1; clone size: NA; V gene: TRBV3-1; CDR3 protein: CASSQDWPGVGSTEAFF; CDR3 DNA: TGTGCCAGCAGCCAAGATTGGCCAGGGGTCGGGTCCACTGAAGCTTTCTTT
CDR3 length: 18; D gene: TRBD2; J gene: TRBJ2-3; clone size: NA; V gene: TRBV9; CDR3 protein: CASSVVTSGGAGTDTQYF; CDR3 DNA: TGTGCCAGCAGCGTAGTCACTAGCGGGGGGGCAGGCACAGATACGCAGTATTTT
CDR3 length: 14; D gene: TRBD1; J gene: TRBJ1-2; clone size: NA; V gene: TRBV3-1; CDR3 protein: CASSQEGQGSGYTF; CDR3 DNA: TGTGCCAGCAGCCAAGAGGGACAGGGGAGCGGCTACACCTTC
CDR3 length: 15; D gene: NA; J gene: TRBJ2-7; clone size: NA; V gene: TRBV28; CDR3 protein: CASSHIGKSSYEQYF; CDR3 DNA: TGTGCCAGCAGCCATATCGGGAAAAGCTCCTACGAGCAGTACTTC
CDR3 length: 15; D gene: TRBD2; J gene: TRBJ2-7; clone size: NA; V gene: TRBV6-2/TRBV6-3; CDR3 protein: CASSSNSAGTYEQYF; CDR3 DNA: TGTGCCAGCAGTTCGAACTCAGCGGGAACTTACGAGCAGTACTTC
CDR3 length: 13; D gene: TRBD1; J gene: TRBJ2-3; clone size: NA; V gene: TRBV15; CDR3 protein: CATSRDSGGLQYF; CDR3 DNA: TGTGCCACCAGCAGAGATTCAGGGGGCTTGCAGTATTTT
CDR3 length: 18; D gene: NA; J gene: TRBJ1-6; clone size: many; V gene: TRBV6-5; CDR3 protein: CASSYSVAQGPLNSPLHF; CDR3 DNA: TGTGCCAGCAGTTACTCTGTAGCTCAAGGGCCTCTTAATTCACCCCTCCACTTT
CDR3 length: 13; D gene: TRBD2; J gene: TRBJ2-7; clone size: few; V gene: TRBV11-2; CDR3 protein: CASSLTSVNEQYF; CDR3 DNA: TGTGCCAGCAGCTTAACTAGCGTTAACGAGCAGTACTTC
CDR3 length: 15; D gene: NA; J gene: TRBJ2-7; clone size: NA; V gene: TRBV21-1; CDR3 protein: CASSKGTGRLRVQYF; CDR3 DNA: TGTGCCAGCAGCAAAGGGACAGGGCGTCTGAGGGTGCAGTACTTC
CDR3 length: 18; D gene: TRBD2; J gene: TRBJ2-1; clone size: NA; V gene: TRBV5-1; CDR3 protein: CASSLVAGGPAGPGEQFF; CDR3 DNA: TGCGCCAGCAGCTTGGTAGCGGGAGGGCCCGCGGGCCCGGGTGAGCAGTTCTTC
CDR3 length: 13; D gene: NA; J gene: TRBJ2-3; clone size: NA; V gene: TRBV6-2/TRBV6-3; CDR3 protein: CAIWDRRSDTQYF; CDR3 DNA: TGTGCCATATGGGACCGCCGATCAGATACGCAGTATTTT
CDR3 length: 14; D gene: TRBD2; J gene: TRBJ2-5; clone size: NA; V gene: TRBV28; CDR3 protein: CASGPGLAIETQYF; CDR3 DNA: TGTGCCAGCGGCCCAGGACTAGCGATAGAGACCCAGTACTTC
CDR3 length: 13; D gene: NA; J gene: TRBJ1-5; clone size: NA; V gene: TRBV20-1; CDR3 protein: CSAIRDPNQPQHF; CDR3 DNA: TGCAGTGCAATCCGGGACCCAAATCAGCCCCAGCATTTT
CDR3 length: 18; D gene: TRBD2; J gene: TRBJ2-7; clone size: NA; V gene: TRBV20-1; CDR3 protein: CSVQRLAGSPGLSYEQYF; CDR3 DNA: TGCAGTGTCCAGCGGCTAGCGGGATCACCCGGACTATCCTACGAGCAGTACTTC
CDR3 length: 14; D gene: TRBD2; J gene: TRBJ2-4; clone size: many; V gene: TRBV27; CDR3 protein: CASGYPRAGVIQYF; CDR3 DNA: TGTGCCAGCGGGTATCCTAGAGCGGGGGTCATTCAGTACTTC
CDR3 length: 12; D gene: TRBD1; J gene: TRBJ1-1; clone size: NA; V gene: TRBV29-1; CDR3 protein: CRVTTGSTEAFF; CDR3 DNA: TGCAGGGTGACGACAGGGAGCACTGAAGCTTTCTTT
CDR3 length: 14; D gene: NA; J gene: TRBJ2-7; clone size: few; V gene: TRBV15; CDR3 protein: CATSRVGSLLEQYF; CDR3 DNA: TGTGCCACCAGCAGAGTGGGCAGCTTACTCGAGCAGTACTTC
CDR3 length: 16; D gene: NA; J gene: TRBJ2-5; clone size: NA; V gene: TRBV3-1; CDR3 protein: CASSQGQTSLLETQYF; CDR3 DNA: TGTGCCAGCAGCCAAGGGCAAACTAGTTTGTTGGAGACCCAGTACTTC
CDR3 length: 13; D gene: NA; J gene: TRBJ2-3; clone size: NA; V gene: TRBV7-2; CDR3 protein: CASSHRVADTQYF; CDR3 DNA: TGTGCCAGCAGTCACAGGGTAGCGGATACGCAGTATTTT
CDR3 length: 16; D gene: NA; J gene: TRBJ2-3; clone size: NA; V gene: TRBV10-3; CDR3 protein: CAISESTVALTDTQYF; CDR3 DNA: TGTGCCATCAGTGAGTCGACAGTAGCCCTAACAGATACGCAGTATTTT
CDR3 length: 15; D gene: NA; J gene: TRBJ2-1; clone size: NA; V gene: TRBV11-2; CDR3 protein: CASSIFGTYYNEQFF; CDR3 DNA: TGTGCCAGCAGCATCTTCGGGACTTACTACAATGAGCAGTTCTTC
CDR3 length: 13; D gene: NA; J gene: TRBJ2-1; clone size: NA; V gene: TRBV20-1; CDR3 protein: CSESRPGFNEQFF; CDR3 DNA: TGCAGTGAATCTAGACCAGGTTTCAATGAGCAGTTCTTC
CDR3 length: 16; D gene: TRBD1; J gene: TRBJ2-1; clone size: NA; V gene: TRBV7-3; CDR3 protein: CASSSGTGKGYNEQFF; CDR3 DNA: TGTGCCAGCAGCTCAGGGACAGGGAAGGGTTACAATGAGCAGTTCTTC
CDR3 length: 16; D gene: NA; J gene: TRBJ2-1; clone size: many; V gene: TRBV7-3; CDR3 protein: CASSLNPGGGSNEQFF; CDR3 DNA: TGTGCCAGCAGCTTAAATCCAGGGGGGGGGTCGAATGAGCAGTTCTTC
CDR3 length: 13; D gene: TRBD2; J gene: TRBJ2-5; clone size: NA; V gene: TRBV2; CDR3 protein: CASSRTRQETQYF; CDR3 DNA: TGTGCCAGCAGCAGGACTAGACAAGAGACCCAGTACTTC
CDR3 length: 14; D gene: NA; J gene: TRBJ2-6; clone size: NA; V gene: TRBV6-6; CDR3 protein: CASSQRAGANVLTF; CDR3 DNA: TGTGCCAGCAGTCAGAGGGCTGGGGCCAACGTCCTGACTTTC
CDR3 length: 13; D gene: NA; J gene: TRBJ2-1; clone size: few; V gene: TRBV3-1; CDR3 protein: CASSQGGRDRWFF; CDR3 DNA: TGTGCCAGCAGCCAAGGGGGGCGGGATCGATGGTTCTTC